Below are 24 T cell receptor beta chains sequenced from a single sample in a study of blood T cell repertoires in COVID-19. Sequencing used immunoSEQ multiplex PCR; TCRdb keeps in-frame clones, though not all of them. Among approximately 240,000 clones listed, over 80% were seen once. Sequencing input: peripheral blood. Every receptor here comes from a woman aged 55 to 70 with active or convalescent COVID-19.

This clone was observed a few times. The gene calls are TRBV2 and TRBJ1-1; D remains unclear. The CDR3 is 16 residues long. Trimming left V 2 bases short and J 1 base short, with 14 bases between. Per germline, CDR1 SNHLY and CDR2 FYNNEI. The DNA of the CDR3 is TGTGCCAGCAGTGAAAGCTTGACGTGGAGGAACACTGAAGCTTTCTTT. This encodes CASSESLTWRNTEAFF.

This chain uses TRBV19 with TRBJ1-1; tentative D call: TRBD1 (6 bases). Trimming removed 7 bases at V and 5 bases at J, with 26 bases between. The germline V gene has CDR1 LNHDA and CDR2 SQIVND (reference sequence). This CDR3 comprises 17 residues. The CDR3 sequence: CASKWGRTVSQGTEAFF. CDR3 nucleotide sequence: TGTGCCAGTAAATGGGGTCGGACAGTCTCCCAGGGGACTGAAGCTTTCTTT.

The CDR3: CASSLHGTGNYGYTF. CDR3 DNA: TGCGCCAGCAGCCTACACGGGACAGGGAACTATGGCTACACCTTC. This rearrangement joins TRBV5-1 to TRBJ1-2; 9 nucleotides line up with TRBD1. This CDR3 is built from 15 residues. Germline V lookup: CDR1 SGHRS, CDR2 YFSETQ. V lost 4 bases and J lost 2; bases outside the gene matches: 6.

The rearrangement joins TRBV7-9 to TRBJ2-1; D is possibly TRBD1 (5 bases). Trimming stripped 2 bases from V and 8 bases from J, with 10 bases between. From germline, CDR1 is SEHNR and CDR2 FQNEAQ (reference sequence). This CDR3 is 13 amino acids long. DNA of the CDR3: TGTGCCAGCAGCTTACGATGGGGCGATGAGCAGTTCTTC. It translates to CASSLRWGDEQFF.

J is TRBJ1-2 and V is TRBV7-9; the D gene is possibly TRBD1 (5 bases). This CDR3 has 17 amino acids. The germline gives CDR1 SEHNR, CDR2 FQNEAQ (reference sequence). V dropped 1 base and J dropped 5 bases, with 20 bases sitting between them. The CDR3 sequence: CASSLDVLGTGEYGYTF. CDR3 in DNA: TGTGCCAGCAGCTTAGACGTGCTGGGGACGGGGGAATATGGCTACACCTTC. Full variable domain (remainder filled in from reference TRBV7-9 and TRBJ1-2): DTGVSQNPRHKITKRGQNVTFRCDPISEHNRLYWYRQTLGQGPEFLTYFQNEAQLEKSRLLSDRFSAERPKGSFSTLEIQRTEQGDSAMYLCASSLDVLGTGEYGYTFGSGTRLTVV.

J is TRBJ1-2 and V is TRBV4-1, with TRBD1 identical over 10 bases. This CDR3 has 14 residues. Losses at the gene ends were 6 bases for V and 7 bases for J; bases not matched to a gene: 8. CDR1 is MGHRA, CDR2 YSYEKL, per germline. In DNA form, the CDR3 reads TGCGCCAGCAGGCCTCGGGACAGGGGTGGTGGCTACACCTTC. As protein: CASRPRDRGGGYTF.

The rearrangement uses TRBV18 and TRBJ1-1; 12 bases line up with TRBD1. Germline CDR1 KGHSH, CDR2 LQKENI. CDR3 length equals 14 residues. Germline trimming cut 4 bases from V and 6 bases from J; bases unmatched to any gene: 3. DNA of the CDR3: TGTGCCAGCTCACTGGGACAGGGGGCGTCTGAAGCTTTCTTT. This encodes CASSLGQGASEAFF.

The chain carries TRBV29-1 and TRBJ2-3, with D perhaps matching TRBD2 (5 bases). V shed 2 bases and J shed 1 base, with 10 bases lying between them. CDR3 length: 14 residues. Germline CDR1 and CDR2: SQVTM and ANQGSEA. CDR3 amino acids: CSVEKAVRTDTQYF. As DNA, the CDR3 is TGCAGCGTTGAAAAAGCGGTGCGCACAGATACGCAGTATTTT.

The chain uses TRBV6-5 and TRBJ2-5; 8 nucleotides align to TRBD2. Germline lookup yields CDR1 MNHEY and CDR2 SVGAGI. The CDR3 runs to 13 residues. Losses at the gene ends were 6 bases for V and 5 bases for J; bases not matched to a gene: 5. The CDR3 sequence is CASSYPGGETQYF. The CDR3 coding sequence is TGTGCCAGCAGCTACCCGGGGGGGGAGACCCAGTACTTC.

The chain links TRBV4-2 to TRBJ2-7, with TRBD2 matching 9 bases. Germline loops: CDR1 LGHNA, CDR2 YNFKEQ. This CDR3 has 14 amino acids. V lost 6 bases, J lost 2 bases, and 5 bases stayed unmatched. The DNA of the CDR3 is TGTGCCAGCAGTCCGACTAGCGGCCCCTACGAGCAGTACTTC. The encoded protein is CASSPTSGPYEQYF.

The rearrangement joins TRBV4-1 to TRBJ2-1; 11 bases are a match to TRBD1. The CDR3 has 18 amino acids. In germline, CDR1 is MGHRA, CDR2 YSYEKL. V was clipped by 1 base and J by 6 bases; unmatched bases: 11. As DNA, the CDR3 is TGCGCCAGCAGCCAAGCCCCCGGACAGGGGGCGACGGTCAATGAGCAGTTCTTC. Encoded protein: CASSQAPGQGATVNEQFF.

This sequence joins TRBV4-1 and TRBJ2-4, with TRBD1 as a possible D gene (5 bases). Per the germline V gene, CDR1 is MGHRA and CDR2 is YSYEKL. This CDR3 comprises 17 residues. V was pared by 1 base and J by 0 bases, with 13 bases between. The CDR3 loop is CASSQGQGDLAKNIQYF. DNA for the CDR3: TGCGCCAGCAGCCAAGGGCAGGGCGATCTAGCCAAAAACATTCAGTACTTC.

Only a few counts were recorded for this clone. The rearrangement joins TRBV7-9 to TRBJ1-2; D gene ambiguous. V lost 3 bases, J lost 4 bases, and 6 bases lay in between. The CDR3 runs 12 residues. Germline V gene sequence: CDR1 SEHNR, CDR2 FQNEAQ (reference sequence). The CDR3 nucleotides read TGTGCCAGCAGCTTTGGGAGCTATGGCTACACCTTC. Its protein is CASSFGSYGYTF.

The V gene is TRBV19, the J gene TRBJ1-2, with D tentatively TRBD1 (6 bases). The CDR3 is made up of 13 amino acids. Trimming took 3 bases from V and 7 from J, leaving 12 bases between them. Looked up from germline, CDR1 is LNHDA and CDR2 is SQIVND (reference sequence). CDR3 sequence: CASSIGGAGGYTF. Written as DNA, the CDR3 is TGTGCCAGTAGTATTGGGGGGGCAGGTGGCTACACCTTC.

This clone occurred once. The chain couples TRBV29-1 to TRBJ2-3; the D is unclear. The CDR3 covers 11 residues. Trimming stripped 8 bases from V and 0 bases from J, with 6 bases between. CDR1 and CDR2 from the germline V gene are SQVTM and ANQGSEA. Here the CDR3 DNA reads TGCAGCTCCAGAAGCACAGATACGCAGTATTTT. Translated: CSSRSTDTQYF.

The chain combines TRBV6-5 with TRBJ1-2; 9 nucleotides match TRBD1. This CDR3 has 15 amino acids. J was trimmed by 8 bases and V by 6 bases; bases with no gene match: 13. In germline, CDR1 is MNHEY, CDR2 SVGAGI. The CDR3 bases are TGTGCCAGCAGACGACAGGGCGGACAGGGGCGCGGCTACACCTTC. Protein: CASRRQGGQGRGYTF.

CDR3 amino acids: CASSRDRGQGNSPLHF. The DNA for the CDR3 is TGTGCCAGCAGCCGTGACCGGGGACAGGGGAATTCACCCCTCCACTTT. This chain uses TRBV6-6 with TRBJ1-6; 10 bases are shared with TRBD1. The J segment lost 7 bases and the V segment lost 6 bases, leaving 9 bases of the junction unmatched. Germline V gene lookup returns CDR1 MNHNY and CDR2 SVGAGI (reference sequence). This CDR3 is built from 16 residues.

The chain has TRBV11-2 and TRBJ2-5; the D gene is possibly TRBD1 (6 bases). Trimming cost V 3 bases and J 5 bases, with 16 bases left between them. The CDR3 loop spans 15 amino acids. Germline V gene lookup returns CDR1 SGHAT and CDR2 FQNNGV. CDR3 DNA: TGTGCCAGCAGCTTCTGGACAGTGGAGGTGGAGACCCAGTACTTC. Its translation is CASSFWTVEVETQYF.

The chain employs TRBV7-9 and TRBJ1-1; D is undetermined. V dropped 5 bases and J dropped 0 bases, with 7 bases sitting between them. CDR3 size: 13 residues. CDR1 and CDR2 from the germline V gene are SEHNR and FQNEAQ (reference sequence). The chain's CDR3 is CASSASVNTEAFF. DNA of the CDR3: TGTGCCAGCAGCGCATCAGTGAACACTGAAGCTTTCTTT.

V usage is TRBV19 and J usage is TRBJ2-3, with 8 positions matching TRBD1. CDR3 length: 13 amino acids. Losses at the gene ends were 3 bases for V and 6 bases for J; bases not matched to a gene: 2. Germline CDR1 LNHDA, CDR2 SQIVND (reference sequence). The CDR3 DNA reads as TGTGCCAGTAGTATGAACAGGGGGGATACGCAGTATTTT. As protein: CASSMNRGDTQYF.

This chain connects TRBV10-3 to TRBJ2-1; TRBD2 matches 7 bases. The V segment lost 6 bases and the J segment 8 bases; nucleotides outside the gene matches: 10. The germline gives CDR1 ENHRY, CDR2 SYGVKD. The CDR3 is made up of 14 amino acids. This CDR3 is CAIRMGEGLYEQFF. CDR3 nucleotides: TGTGCCATCAGGATGGGGGAGGGCCTCTATGAGCAGTTCTTC.

This chain links TRBV6-1 with TRBJ2-7; 8 bases agree with TRBD2. With 2 bases clipped from V and 1 base from J, the junction kept 4 bases outside the gene matches. In germline, CDR1 is MNHNS, CDR2 SASEGT. CDR3 length equals 15 residues. Written as DNA, the CDR3 is TGTGCCAGCAGTGAATGGCGGGGGGCTTCCTACGAGCAGTACGTC. Translation gives CASSEWRGASYEQYV.

The V gene is TRBV5-1, the J gene TRBJ2-1; TRBD2 might be the D (6 bases). The CDR3 length is 15 residues. V lost 3 bases, J lost 1 base, and 11 bases lay in between. Germline V gives CDR1 SGHRS, CDR2 YFSETQ. CDR3 nucleotide sequence: TGCGCCAGCAGCTCGGAGGGCCTGTCCTACAATGAGCAGTTCTTC. It is translated as CASSSEGLSYNEQFF.

The chain recombines TRBV5-3 with TRBJ1-3; TRBD1 matches at 9 bases. TRBV5-3 is identified as an open reading frame with a role that is uncertain. Losses at the gene ends were 0 bases for V and 3 bases for J; bases not matched to a gene: 1. The CDR3 covers 15 residues. CDR3 sequence: CARSLADRGGNTIYF. DNA for the CDR3: TGTGCCAGAAGCTTGGCGGACAGGGGTGGAAACACCATATATTTT.